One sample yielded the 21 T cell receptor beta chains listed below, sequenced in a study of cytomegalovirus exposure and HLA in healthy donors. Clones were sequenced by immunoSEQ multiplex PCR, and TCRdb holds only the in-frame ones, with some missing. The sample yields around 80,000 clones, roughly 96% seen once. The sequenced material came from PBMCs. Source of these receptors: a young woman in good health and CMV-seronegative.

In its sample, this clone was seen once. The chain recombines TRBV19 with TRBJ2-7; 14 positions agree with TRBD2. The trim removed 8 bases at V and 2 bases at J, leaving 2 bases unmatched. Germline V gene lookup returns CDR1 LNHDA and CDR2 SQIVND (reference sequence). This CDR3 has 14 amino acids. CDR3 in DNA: TGTGCCAGTGGGACTAGCGGGAGCCCCTACGAGCAGTACTTC. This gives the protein CASGTSGSPYEQYF.

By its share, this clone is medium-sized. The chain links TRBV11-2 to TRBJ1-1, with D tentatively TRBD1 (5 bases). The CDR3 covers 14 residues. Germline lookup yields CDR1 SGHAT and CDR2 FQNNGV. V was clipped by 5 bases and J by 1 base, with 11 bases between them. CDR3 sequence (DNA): TGTGCCAGCAGCCCCCGGACAAGGAACACTGAAGCTTTCTTT. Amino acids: CASSPRTRNTEAFF.

The CDR3 bases are TGTGCCAGCAGTTTGCGACAGGGTCTCGATTACGGTTACGAGCAGTACTTC. Its translation is CASSLRQGLDYGYEQYF. This rearrangement joins TRBV27 to TRBJ2-7; 7 nucleotides match TRBD1. In germline, CDR1 is MNHEY, CDR2 SMNVEV (reference sequence). The CDR3 extends over 17 amino acids. V dropped 3 bases and J dropped 4; count of bases not matched to a gene: 15.

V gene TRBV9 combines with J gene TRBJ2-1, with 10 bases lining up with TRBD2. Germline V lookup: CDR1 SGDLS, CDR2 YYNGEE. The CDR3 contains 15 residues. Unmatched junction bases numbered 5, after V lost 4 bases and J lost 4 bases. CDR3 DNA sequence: TGTGCCAGCAGCACGGGACTAGCGAAATACAATGAGCAGTTCTTC. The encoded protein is CASSTGLAKYNEQFF.

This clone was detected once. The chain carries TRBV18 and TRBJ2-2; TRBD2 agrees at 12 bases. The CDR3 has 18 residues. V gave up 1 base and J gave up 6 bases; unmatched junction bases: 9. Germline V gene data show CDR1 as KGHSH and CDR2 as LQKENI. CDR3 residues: CASSPRGTSGPWAGELFF. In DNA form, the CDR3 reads TGTGCCAGCTCACCACGGGGGACTAGCGGGCCCTGGGCCGGGGAGCTGTTTTTT.

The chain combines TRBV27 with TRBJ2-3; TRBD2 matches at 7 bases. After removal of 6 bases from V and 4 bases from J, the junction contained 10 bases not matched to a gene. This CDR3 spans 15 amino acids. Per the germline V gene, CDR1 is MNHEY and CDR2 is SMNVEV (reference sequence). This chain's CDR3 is CASRGWRESSDTQYF. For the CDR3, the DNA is TGTGCCAGCAGAGGATGGCGGGAGTCCTCAGATACGCAGTATTTT.

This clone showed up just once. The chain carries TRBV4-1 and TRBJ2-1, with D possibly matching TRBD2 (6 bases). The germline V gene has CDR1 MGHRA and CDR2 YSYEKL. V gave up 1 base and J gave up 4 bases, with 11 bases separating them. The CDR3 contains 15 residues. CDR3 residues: CASSQGRGGYNEQFF. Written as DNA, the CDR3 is TGCGCCAGCAGCCAAGGAAGAGGAGGGTACAATGAGCAGTTCTTC.

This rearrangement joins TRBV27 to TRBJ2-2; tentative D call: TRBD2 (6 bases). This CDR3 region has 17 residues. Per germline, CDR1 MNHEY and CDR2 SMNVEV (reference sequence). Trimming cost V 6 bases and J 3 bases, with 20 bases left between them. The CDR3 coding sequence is TGTGCCAGCAGCCCCTCTCTGGGGCTAGCGTACACCGGGGAGCTGTTTTTT. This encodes CASSPSLGLAYTGELFF.

The CDR3 DNA sequence: TGTGCCTGCCGCCCGCGACAGGGTCCACCTACGCTCTACGAGCAGTACTTC. Residues: CACRPRQGPPTLYEQYF. The gene calls are TRBV28 and TRBJ2-7, with 7 nucleotides matching TRBD1. CDR1 and CDR2 from the germline V gene are MDHEN and SYDVKM. With 11 bases clipped from V and 3 bases from J, the junction kept 22 bases outside the gene matches. CDR3 length: 17 amino acids. Complete variable domain (other parts from reference TRBV28 and TRBJ2-7): DVKVTQSSRYLVKRTGEKVFLECVQDMDHENMFWYRQDPGLGLRLIYFSYDVKMKEKGDIPEGYSVSREKKERFSLILESASTNQTSMYLCACRPRQGPPTLYEQYFGPGTRLTVT.

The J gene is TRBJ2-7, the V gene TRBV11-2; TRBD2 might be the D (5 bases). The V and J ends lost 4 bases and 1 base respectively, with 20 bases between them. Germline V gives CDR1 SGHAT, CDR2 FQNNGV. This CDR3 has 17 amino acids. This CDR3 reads CASSSARGPSGSYEQYF. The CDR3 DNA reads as TGTGCCAGCAGCTCAGCCCGCGGGCCCTCCGGTTCCTACGAGCAGTACTTC.

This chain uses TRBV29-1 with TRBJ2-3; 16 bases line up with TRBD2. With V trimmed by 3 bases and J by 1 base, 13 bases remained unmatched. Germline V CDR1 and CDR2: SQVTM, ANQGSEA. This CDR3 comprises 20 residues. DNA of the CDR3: TGCAGCGTTGACGGCACCGGGACTAGCGGGAGGGCCCGCCGCACAGATACGCAGTATTTT. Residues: CSVDGTGTSGRARRTDTQYF.

In DNA, the CDR3 is TGTGCCAGCAGCGCCCTCGGGGTGCCCCTCAACAATGAGCAGTTCTTC. Translating gives CASSALGVPLNNEQFF. The chain recombines TRBV9 with TRBJ2-1; possible D gene TRBD2, 5 bases. Trimming shortened V by 3 bases and J by 5 bases, and 18 bases separated the two germline ends. This CDR3 region has 16 residues. Germline CDR1 is SGDLS and CDR2 is YYNGEE.

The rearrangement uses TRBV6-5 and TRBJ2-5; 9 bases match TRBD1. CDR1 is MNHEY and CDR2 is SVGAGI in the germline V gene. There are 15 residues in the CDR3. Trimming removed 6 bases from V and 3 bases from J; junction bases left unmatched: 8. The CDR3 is CASSEPGQGEETQYF. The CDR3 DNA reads TGTGCCAGCAGCGAACCGGGACAGGGTGAAGAGACCCAGTACTTC.

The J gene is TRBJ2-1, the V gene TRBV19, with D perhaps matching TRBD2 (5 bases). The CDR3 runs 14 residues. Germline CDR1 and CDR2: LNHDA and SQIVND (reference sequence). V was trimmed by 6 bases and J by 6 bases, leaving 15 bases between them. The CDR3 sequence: CASSGKGLGNEQFF. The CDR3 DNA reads TGTGCCAGTAGCGGGAAAGGGCTAGGCAATGAGCAGTTCTTC.

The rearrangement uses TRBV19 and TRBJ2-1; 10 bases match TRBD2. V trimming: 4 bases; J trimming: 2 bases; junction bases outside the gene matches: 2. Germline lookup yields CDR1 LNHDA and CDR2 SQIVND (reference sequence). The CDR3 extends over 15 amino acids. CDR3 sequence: CASSTGLAAYNEQFF. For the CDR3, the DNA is TGTGCCAGTAGTACCGGACTAGCGGCCTACAATGAGCAGTTCTTC.

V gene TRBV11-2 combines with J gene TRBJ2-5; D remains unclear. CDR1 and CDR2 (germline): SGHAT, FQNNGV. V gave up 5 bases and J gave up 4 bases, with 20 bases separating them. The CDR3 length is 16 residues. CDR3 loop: CASSPTWAAVGETQYF. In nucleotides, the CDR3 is TGTGCCAGCAGCCCTACCTGGGCAGCCGTGGGAGAGACCCAGTACTTC.

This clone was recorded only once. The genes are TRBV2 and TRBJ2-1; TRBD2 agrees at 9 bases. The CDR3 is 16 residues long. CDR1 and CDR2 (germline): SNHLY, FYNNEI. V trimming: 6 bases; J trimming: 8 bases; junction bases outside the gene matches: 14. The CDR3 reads CASSLWVAGVFDEQFF. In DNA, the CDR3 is TGTGCCAGCAGCCTGTGGGTAGCGGGAGTTTTCGATGAGCAGTTCTTC.

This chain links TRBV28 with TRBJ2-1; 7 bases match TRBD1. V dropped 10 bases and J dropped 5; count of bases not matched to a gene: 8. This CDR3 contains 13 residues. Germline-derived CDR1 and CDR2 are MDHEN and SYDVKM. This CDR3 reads CAIRRDRHNEQFF. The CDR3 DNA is TGTGCCATCCGCCGGGACAGACACAATGAGCAGTTCTTC.

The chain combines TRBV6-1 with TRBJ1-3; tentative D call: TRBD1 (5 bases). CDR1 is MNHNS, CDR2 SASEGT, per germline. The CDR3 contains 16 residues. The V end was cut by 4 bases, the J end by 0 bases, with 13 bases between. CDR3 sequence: CASSVGGIHSGNTIYF. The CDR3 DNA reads TGTGCCAGCAGTGTTGGGGGGATCCACTCTGGAAACACCATATATTTT.

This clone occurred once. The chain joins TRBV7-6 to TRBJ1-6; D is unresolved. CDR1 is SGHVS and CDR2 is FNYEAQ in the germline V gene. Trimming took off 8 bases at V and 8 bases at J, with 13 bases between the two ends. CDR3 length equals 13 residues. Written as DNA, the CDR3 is TGTGCCAGCGGCAGAGGCGTTTATTCACCCCTCCACTTT. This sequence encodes CASGRGVYSPLHF.

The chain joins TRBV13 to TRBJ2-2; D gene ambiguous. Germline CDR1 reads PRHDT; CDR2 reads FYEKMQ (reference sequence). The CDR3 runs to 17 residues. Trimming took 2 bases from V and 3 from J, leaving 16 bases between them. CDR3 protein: CASSLRAPDVYTGELFF. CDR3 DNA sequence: TGTGCCAGCAGCTTAAGAGCGCCCGATGTTTACACCGGGGAGCTGTTTTTT.